This T cell receptor (beta chain) was sequenced during a study of blood T cells in healthy people across ages. This clonotype was recorded a few times. No antigen is known for it. Each sample used at least 7 million PBMCs. Study findings and constraints: The CMV status of each donor remained undetermined, and this could have confounded shifts in expanded clonotypes.

V gave up 4 bases and J gave up 6 bases; unmatched junction bases: 4. Per germline, CDR1 ENHRY and CDR2 SYGVKD. CDR3 size: 14 residues. A second about 6 to 12 cycle PCR used barcoded and J-beta primers. MiXCR was run by TCRdb on the 5' RACE reads, yielding one entry per CDR3 protein. The table has about 720,000 distinct CDR3 sequences, over 20% seen once. The sequencing sample was made of blood. This chain uses TRBV10-3 with TRBJ1-1; TRBD1 matches 11 bases. The clonotype originates from a man between 65 and 80 years old in good health. CDR3 sequence reads: CAISGDRGISEAFF. CDR3 bases: TGTGCCATCAGTGGGGACAGGGGGATCTCTGAAGCTTTCTTT.